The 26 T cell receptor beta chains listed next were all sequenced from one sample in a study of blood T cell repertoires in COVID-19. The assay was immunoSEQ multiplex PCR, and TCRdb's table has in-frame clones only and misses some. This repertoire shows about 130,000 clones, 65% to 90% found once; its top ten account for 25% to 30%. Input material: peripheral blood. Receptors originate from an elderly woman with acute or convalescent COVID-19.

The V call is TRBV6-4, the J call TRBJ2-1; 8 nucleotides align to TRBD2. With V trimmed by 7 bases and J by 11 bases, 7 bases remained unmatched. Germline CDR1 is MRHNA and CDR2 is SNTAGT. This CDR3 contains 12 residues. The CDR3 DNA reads TGTGCCAGCAAGAGCGGGGGTTCCAAGCAGTTCTTC. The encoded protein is CASKSGGSKQFF.

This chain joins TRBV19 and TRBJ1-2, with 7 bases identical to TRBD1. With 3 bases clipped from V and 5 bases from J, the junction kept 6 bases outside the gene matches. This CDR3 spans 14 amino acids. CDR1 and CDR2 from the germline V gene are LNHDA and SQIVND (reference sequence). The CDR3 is CASSMNSGGYGYTF. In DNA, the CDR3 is TGTGCCAGTAGTATGAATTCAGGGGGGTATGGCTACACCTTC.

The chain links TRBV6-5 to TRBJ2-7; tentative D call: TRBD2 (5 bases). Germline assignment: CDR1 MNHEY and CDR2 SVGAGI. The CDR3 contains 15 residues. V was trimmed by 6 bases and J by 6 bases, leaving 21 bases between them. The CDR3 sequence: CASRVEGQVGFEQYF. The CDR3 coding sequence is TGTGCCAGCAGGGTTGAGGGTCAGGTCGGCTTCGAGCAGTACTTC.

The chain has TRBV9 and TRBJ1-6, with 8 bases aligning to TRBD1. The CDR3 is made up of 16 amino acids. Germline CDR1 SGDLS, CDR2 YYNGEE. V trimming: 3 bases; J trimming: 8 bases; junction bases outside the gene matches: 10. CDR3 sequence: CASSARDRPDYSPLHF. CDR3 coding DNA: TGTGCCAGCAGCGCCCGGGACAGGCCCGACTATTCACCCCTCCACTTT.

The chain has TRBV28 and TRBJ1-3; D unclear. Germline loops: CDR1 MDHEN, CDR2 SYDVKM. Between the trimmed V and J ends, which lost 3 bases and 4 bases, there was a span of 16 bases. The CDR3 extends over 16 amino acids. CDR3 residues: CASSLVRTLTGNTIYF. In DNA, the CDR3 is TGTGCCAGCAGTTTGGTCCGGACTCTCACCGGAAACACCATATATTTT.

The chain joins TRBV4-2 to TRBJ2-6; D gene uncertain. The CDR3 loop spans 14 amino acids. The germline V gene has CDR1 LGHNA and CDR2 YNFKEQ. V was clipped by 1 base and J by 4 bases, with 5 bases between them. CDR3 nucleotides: TGTGCCAGCAGCCAAGCCTCCGGGGCCAACGTCCTGACTTTC. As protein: CASSQASGANVLTF.

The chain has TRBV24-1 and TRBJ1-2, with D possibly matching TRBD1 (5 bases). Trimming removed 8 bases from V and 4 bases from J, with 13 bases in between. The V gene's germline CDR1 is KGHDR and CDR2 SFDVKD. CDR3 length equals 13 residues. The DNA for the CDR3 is TGTGCCACCAAACAAACAGGCTTCTATGGCTACACCTTC. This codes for CATKQTGFYGYTF.

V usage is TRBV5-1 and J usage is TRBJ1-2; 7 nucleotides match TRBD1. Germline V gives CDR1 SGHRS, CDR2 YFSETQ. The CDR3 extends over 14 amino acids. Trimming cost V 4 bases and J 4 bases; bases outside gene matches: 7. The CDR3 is CASSPGTAIYGYTF. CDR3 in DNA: TGCGCCAGCAGCCCCGGGACAGCAATCTATGGCTACACCTTC.

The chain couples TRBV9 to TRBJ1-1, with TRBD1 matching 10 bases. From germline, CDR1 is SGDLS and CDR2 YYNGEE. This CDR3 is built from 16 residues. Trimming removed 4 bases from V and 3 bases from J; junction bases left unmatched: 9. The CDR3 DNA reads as TGTGCCAGCAGCTTTCGGACAGGGGGTTTGGACACTGAAGCTTTCTTT. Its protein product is CASSFRTGGLDTEAFF.

CDR3 region: CASSPQGSNTEAFF. The CDR3 DNA sequence: TGTGCCAGCTCACCACAGGGGTCGAACACTGAAGCTTTCTTT. V usage is TRBV18 and J usage is TRBJ1-1; the D gene is possibly TRBD1 (5 bases). With 1 base removed from V and 1 base from J, the gap between germline ends came to 7 bases. The CDR3 contains 14 residues. Germline V CDR1 and CDR2: KGHSH, LQKENI. Full variable domain (rest looked up from reference TRBV18 and TRBJ1-1): NAGVMQNPRHLVRRRGQEARLRCSPMKGHSHVYWYRQLPEEGLKFMVYLQKENIIDESGMPKERFSAEFPKEGPSILRIQQVVRGDSAAYFCASSPQGSNTEAFFGQGTRLTVV.

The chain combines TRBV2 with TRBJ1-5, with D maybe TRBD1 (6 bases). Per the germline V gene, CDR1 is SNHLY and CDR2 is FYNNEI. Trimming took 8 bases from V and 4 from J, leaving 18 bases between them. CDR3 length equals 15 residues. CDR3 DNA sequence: TGTGCCAGCTGCGGACAGAACCCGAGGAATCAGCCCCAGCATTTT. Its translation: CASCGQNPRNQPQHF.

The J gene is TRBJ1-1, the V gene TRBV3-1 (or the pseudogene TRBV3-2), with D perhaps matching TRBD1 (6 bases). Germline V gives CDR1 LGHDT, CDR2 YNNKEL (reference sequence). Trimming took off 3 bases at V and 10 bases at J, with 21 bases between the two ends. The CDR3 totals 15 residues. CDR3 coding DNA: TGTGCCAGCAGCCATGCGAGAGGGGGGGGCGGTCGAGCTTTCTTT. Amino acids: CASSHARGGGGRAFF.

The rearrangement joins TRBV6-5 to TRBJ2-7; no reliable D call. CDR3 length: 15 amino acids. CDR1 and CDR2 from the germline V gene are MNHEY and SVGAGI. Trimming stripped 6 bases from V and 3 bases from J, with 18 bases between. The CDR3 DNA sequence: TGTGCCAGCAGGAAGTCGTGGGCTCGAATCTACGAGCAGTACTTC. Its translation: CASRKSWARIYEQYF.

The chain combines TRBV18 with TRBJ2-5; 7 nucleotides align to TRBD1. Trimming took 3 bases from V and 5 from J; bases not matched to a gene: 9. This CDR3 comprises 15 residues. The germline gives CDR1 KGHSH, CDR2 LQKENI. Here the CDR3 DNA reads TGTGCCAGCTCACCTCCACAGGGGTCCCGGGAGACCCAGTACTTC. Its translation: CASSPPQGSRETQYF.

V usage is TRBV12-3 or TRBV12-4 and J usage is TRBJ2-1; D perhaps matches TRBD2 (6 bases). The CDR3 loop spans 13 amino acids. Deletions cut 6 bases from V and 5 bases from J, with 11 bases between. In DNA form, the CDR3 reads TGTGCCAGCAGGATTAGCGGCGACAATGAGCAGTTCTTC. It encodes CASRISGDNEQFF.

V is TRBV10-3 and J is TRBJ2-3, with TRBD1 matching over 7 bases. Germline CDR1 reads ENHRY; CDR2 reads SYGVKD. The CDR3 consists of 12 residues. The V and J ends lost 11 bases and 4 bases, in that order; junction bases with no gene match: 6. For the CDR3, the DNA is TGTGCCTCACGACAGGGTCCAGATACGCAGTATTTT. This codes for CASRQGPDTQYF.

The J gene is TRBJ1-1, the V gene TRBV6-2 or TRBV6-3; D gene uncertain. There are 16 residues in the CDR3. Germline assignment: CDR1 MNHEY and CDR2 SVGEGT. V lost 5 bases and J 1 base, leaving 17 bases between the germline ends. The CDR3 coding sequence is TGTGCCAGCAGTCGAATTCGAATGGGAGGGAACACTGAAGCTTTCTTT. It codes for CASSRIRMGGNTEAFF.

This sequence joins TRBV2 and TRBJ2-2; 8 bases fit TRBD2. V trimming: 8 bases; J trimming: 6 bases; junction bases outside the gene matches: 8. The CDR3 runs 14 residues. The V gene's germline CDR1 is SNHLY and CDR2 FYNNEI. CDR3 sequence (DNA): TGTGCCAGCGCCCTCCTCGGGGGGGCCGGGGAGCTGTTTTTT. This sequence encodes CASALLGGAGELFF. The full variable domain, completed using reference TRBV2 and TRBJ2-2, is EPEVTQTPSHQVTQMGQEVILRCVPISNHLYFYWYRQILGQKVEFLVSFYNNEISEKSEIFDDQFSVERPDGSNFTLKIRSTKLEDSAMYFCASALLGGAGELFFGEGSRLTVL.

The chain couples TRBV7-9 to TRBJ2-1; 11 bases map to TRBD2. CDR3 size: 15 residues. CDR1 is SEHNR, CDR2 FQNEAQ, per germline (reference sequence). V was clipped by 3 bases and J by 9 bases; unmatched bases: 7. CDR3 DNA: TGTGCCAGCAGCTTTGATAGCGGGGGGGCCTCTGAGCAGTTCTTC. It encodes CASSFDSGGASEQFF.

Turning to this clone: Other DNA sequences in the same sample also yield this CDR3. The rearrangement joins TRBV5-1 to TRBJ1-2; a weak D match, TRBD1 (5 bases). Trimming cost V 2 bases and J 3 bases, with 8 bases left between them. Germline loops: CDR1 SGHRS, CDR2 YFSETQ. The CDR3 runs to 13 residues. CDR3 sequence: CASSLEGDYGYTF. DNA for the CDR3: TGCGCCAGCAGCTTAGAAGGGGACTATGGCTACACCTTC.

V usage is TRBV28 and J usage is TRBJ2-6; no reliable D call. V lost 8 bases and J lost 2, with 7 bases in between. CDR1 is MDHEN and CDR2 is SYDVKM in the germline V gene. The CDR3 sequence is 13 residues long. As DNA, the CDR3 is TGTGCCAGCCAGGTAACTGGGGCCAACGTCCTGACTTTC. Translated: CASQVTGANVLTF.

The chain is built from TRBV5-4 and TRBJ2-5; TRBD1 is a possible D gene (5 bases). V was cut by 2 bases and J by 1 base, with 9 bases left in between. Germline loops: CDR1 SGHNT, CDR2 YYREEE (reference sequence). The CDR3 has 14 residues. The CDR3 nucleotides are TGTGCCAGCAGCTTAGGGGATGTCCAAGAGACCCAGTACTTC. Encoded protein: CASSLGDVQETQYF.

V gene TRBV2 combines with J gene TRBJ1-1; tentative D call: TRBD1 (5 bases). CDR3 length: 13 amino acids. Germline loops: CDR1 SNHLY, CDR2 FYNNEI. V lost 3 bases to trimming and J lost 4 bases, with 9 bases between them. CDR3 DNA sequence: TGTGCCAGCAGTGAGTCAGGGCCCACTGAAGCTTTCTTT. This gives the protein CASSESGPTEAFF.

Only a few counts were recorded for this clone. This CDR3 reads CATSGGWRGRLVTEAFF. In nucleotides, the CDR3 is TGTGCCACCAGTGGGGGGTGGAGGGGGCGTTTAGTCACTGAAGCTTTCTTT. The V and J genes are TRBV24-1 and TRBJ1-1; 7 bases agree with TRBD1. This CDR3 has 17 residues. The ends lost 5 bases at V and 4 bases at J; junction bases unmatched: 15. Germline V gene data show CDR1 as KGHDR and CDR2 as SFDVKD.

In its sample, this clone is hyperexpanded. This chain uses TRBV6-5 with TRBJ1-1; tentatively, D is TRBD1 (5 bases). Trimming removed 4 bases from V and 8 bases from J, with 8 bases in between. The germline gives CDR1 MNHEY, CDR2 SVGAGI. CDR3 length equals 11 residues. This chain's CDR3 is CASSLGPEAFF. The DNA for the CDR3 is TGTGCCAGCAGTTTGGGGCCCGAAGCTTTCTTT.

The CDR3 nucleotides are TGTGCCAGCTTAGGGAACAGGGGGCTCACTGAAGCTTTCTTT. It specifies CASLGNRGLTEAFF. The J gene is TRBJ1-1, the V gene TRBV18, with TRBD1 matching 9 bases. The CDR3 is made up of 14 amino acids. Trimming took 7 bases from V and 4 from J; bases not matched to a gene: 7. Germline loops: CDR1 KGHSH, CDR2 LQKENI.